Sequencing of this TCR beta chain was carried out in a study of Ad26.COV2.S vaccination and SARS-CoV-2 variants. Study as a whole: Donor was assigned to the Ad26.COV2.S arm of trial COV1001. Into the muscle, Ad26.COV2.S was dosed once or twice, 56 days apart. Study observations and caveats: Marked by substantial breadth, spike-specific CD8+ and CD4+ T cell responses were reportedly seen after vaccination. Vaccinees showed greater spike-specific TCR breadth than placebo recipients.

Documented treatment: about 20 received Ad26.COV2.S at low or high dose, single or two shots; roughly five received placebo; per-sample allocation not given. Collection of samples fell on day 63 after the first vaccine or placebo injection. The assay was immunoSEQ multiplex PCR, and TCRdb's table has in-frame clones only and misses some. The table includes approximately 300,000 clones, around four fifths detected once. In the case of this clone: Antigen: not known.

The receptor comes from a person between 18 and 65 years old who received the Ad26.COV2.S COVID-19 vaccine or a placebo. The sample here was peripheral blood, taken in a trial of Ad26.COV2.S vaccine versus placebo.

The CDR3 spells CASSRTHRGAGNTIYF. The CDR3 coding sequence is TGTGCCAGCAGCCGAACACACAGGGGAGCCGGAAACACCATATATTTT. The gene calls are TRBV4-2 and TRBJ1-3; the match to TRBD1 covers 7 bases. With 4 bases clipped from V and 4 bases from J, the junction kept 10 bases outside the gene matches. Germline V gives CDR1 LGHNA, CDR2 YNFKEQ. This CDR3 is 16 amino acids long.